These T cell receptor beta chains were read from a single sample in a study of blood T cells in healthy people across ages. TCRdb fed the 5' RACE reads into MiXCR, producing one record per CDR3 protein. This table holds 750,000 to 950,000 distinct CDR3 sequences, under 30% found once. These sequences were also reported in another study, on T cells of mothers and their children.

Material: blood. The receptor set was obtained from a boy younger than 18 in good health. Both conserved end residues are part of each CDR3. The order of the fields is V gene, D gene, clone size, J gene, CDR3 protein, CDR3 DNA. A D gene is named only where the DNA matches it firmly. Where a row states a size, it is once, few, many or the class of an expanded clone; other rows omit it.

TRBV7-3	NA	few	TRBJ2-1	CASSFSAVNEQFF	TGTGCCAGCAGCTTCTCGGCGGTCAATGAGCAGTTCTTC
TRBV7-6	TRBD1	few	TRBJ2-5	CASSLPTGKETQYF	TGTGCCAGCAGCTTACCGACAGGGAAAGAGACCCAGTACTTC
TRBV27	TRBD2	few	TRBJ2-1	CASSFGGAFNEQFF	TGTGCCAGCAGTTTCGGGGGGGCGTTCAATGAGCAGTTCTTC
TRBV11-2	NA	NA	TRBJ2-7	CASSDRRGTPYEQYF	TGTGCCAGCAGCGACAGGCGGGGGACCCCCTACGAGCAGTACTTC
TRBV4-2	TRBD2	many	TRBJ2-5	CASSHKRGAQETQYF	TGTGCCAGCAGTCATAAGCGGGGGGCCCAAGAGACCCAGTACTTC
TRBV28	NA	NA	TRBJ2-7	CASGLHNTYEQYF	TGTGCCAGCGGTTTACACAACACCTACGAGCAGTACTTC
TRBV28	NA	NA	TRBJ2-4	CASSRQVSAKNIQYF	TGTGCCAGCAGTCGACAGGTGTCAGCCAAAAACATTCAGTACTTC
TRBV20-1	NA	NA	TRBJ2-7	CSARAQHEPYEQYF	TGCAGTGCTAGAGCCCAGCACGAGCCCTACGAGCAGTACTTC
TRBV4-1	NA	few	TRBJ1-4	CASSDQEGLGKLFF	TGCGCCAGCAGCGATCAAGAGGGGCTGGGAAAACTGTTTTTT
TRBV19	TRBD1	NA	TRBJ2-4	CASSTTGGRSKNIQYF	TGTGCCAGTAGTACAACAGGGGGGCGTTCCAAAAACATTCAGTACTTC
TRBV25-1	TRBD1	few	TRBJ1-4	CASSDRDSLNEKLFF	TGTGCCAGCAGTGATAGGGACAGCCTTAATGAAAAACTGTTTTTT
TRBV6-5	NA	NA	TRBJ2-5	CASRFDETQYF	TGTGCCAGCCGTTTTGACGAGACCCAGTACTTC
TRBV12-3/TRBV12-4	NA	NA	TRBJ2-3	CASRYSVGTTQYF	TGTGCCAGCAGGTACTCAGTGGGGACAACGCAGTATTTT
TRBV7-2	NA	few	TRBJ1-1	CASSLWGYTEAFF	TGTGCCAGCAGCTTGTGGGGATATACTGAAGCTTTCTTT
TRBV6-5	TRBD2	few	TRBJ2-7	CASSYSLTSGGPSYEQYF	TGTGCCAGCAGTTACTCCTTGACTAGCGGGGGCCCCTCCTACGAGCAGTACTTC
TRBV20-1	TRBD1	NA	TRBJ2-1	CSAGGQGLSYNEQFF	TGCAGTGCTGGGGGACAGGGATTGTCCTACAATGAGCAGTTCTTC
TRBV7-9	NA	few	TRBJ2-3	CASSKGEDTQYF	TGTGCCAGCAGCAAGGGAGAGGATACGCAGTATTTT
TRBV5-4	NA	many	TRBJ2-6	CASSRTVFSGANVLTF	TGTGCCAGCAGCCGGACAGTCTTCTCTGGGGCCAACGTCCTGACTTTC
TRBV5-1	TRBD1	NA	TRBJ2-5	CASSGQGNYVETQYF	TGCGCCAGCAGCGGACAGGGGAATTATGTAGAGACCCAGTACTTC
TRBV3-1	TRBD2	many	TRBJ2-4	CASSPPPGGKNIQYF	TGTGCCAGCAGCCCCCCGCCGGGGGGAAAAAACATTCAGTACTTC
TRBV15	NA	few	TRBJ2-5	CATSRDPGWEQETQYF	TGTGCCACCAGCAGAGATCCGGGCTGGGAACAAGAGACCCAGTACTTC
TRBV6-6	NA	NA	TRBJ2-1	CASRSQGMEVGNEQFF	TGTGCCAGCAGGTCACAGGGAATGGAGGTGGGCAATGAGCAGTTCTTC
TRBV15	NA	few	TRBJ2-1	CATSRRGGRVANNEQFF	TGTGCCACCAGCAGAAGGGGTGGCCGGGTGGCAAACAATGAGCAGTTCTTC
TRBV11-2	NA	NA	TRBJ1-2	CASSLDRDGCTF	TGTGCCAGCAGCTTAGACAGGGATGGCTGCACCTTC
TRBV27	NA	NA	TRBJ2-5	CASSPFTRETQYF	TGTGCCAGCAGTCCTTTCACCAGGGAGACCCAGTACTTC
TRBV20-1	NA	NA	TRBJ2-2	CSAMGRTNTGELFF	TGCAGTGCGATGGGGCGGACGAACACCGGGGAGCTGTTTTTT
TRBV5-1	TRBD1	NA	TRBJ2-5	CASSIGQVYSETQYF	TGCGCCAGCAGCATAGGACAGGTTTATTCGGAGACCCAGTACTTC
TRBV29-1	NA	NA	TRBJ2-5	CSGLTGPGETQYF	TGCAGCGGGCTGACAGGCCCCGGGGAGACCCAGTACTTC
TRBV6-1	NA	few	TRBJ2-7	CASSRNTGLGEQYF	TGTGCCAGCAGTCGCAATACAGGGCTAGGCGAGCAGTACTTC
TRBV5-1	NA	NA	TRBJ2-1	CASSPGTAFRFF	TGCGCCAGCAGCCCCGGGACGGCCTTTAGGTTCTTC
TRBV5-4	NA	NA	TRBJ2-5	CASSGRSQETQYF	TGTGCCAGCAGCGGGCGTAGTCAAGAGACCCAGTACTTC
TRBV2	TRBD2	few	TRBJ2-7	CASTGLGIRSSYEQYF	TGTGCCAGCACCGGACTAGGGATAAGGAGCTCCTACGAGCAGTACTTC
TRBV20-1	TRBD2	once	TRBJ2-1	CSVRSDQRGERYNEQFF	TGCAGTGTTAGGAGTGATCAGCGGGGCGAAAGGTACAATGAGCAGTTCTTC
TRBV12-5	NA	NA	TRBJ1-4	CASGLGQNNEKLFF	TGTGCTAGTGGTTTGGGTCAGAATAATGAAAAACTGTTTTTT
TRBV12-3/TRBV12-4	NA	NA	TRBJ1-6	CASSLLENSPLHF	TGTGCCAGCAGTTTACTGGAGAATTCACCCCTCCACTTT
TRBV9	NA	few	TRBJ2-7	CASSVEPSHGGEQYF	TGTGCCAGCAGCGTAGAGCCTAGCCACGGGGGCGAGCAGTACTTC
TRBV12-3/TRBV12-4	NA	NA	TRBJ2-3	CASSLGIAQYF	TGTGCCAGCAGTCTCGGCATTGCGCAGTATTTT
TRBV10-2	NA	NA	TRBJ1-5	CASIPYQPQHF	TGCGCCAGCATCCCCTATCAGCCCCAGCATTTT
TRBV7-9	NA	NA	TRBJ2-2	CASRRPRANTGELFF	TGTGCCAGCCGCCGCCCCCGGGCGAACACCGGGGAGCTGTTTTTT
TRBV10-3	NA	NA	TRBJ2-3	CAISGLPGRDTQYF	TGTGCCATCAGTGGCCTCCCCGGTAGAGATACGCAGTATTTT
TRBV6-6	TRBD1	NA	TRBJ1-5	CASSYPDRGRNQPQHF	TGTGCCAGCAGTTACCCCGACAGGGGCCGCAATCAGCCCCAGCATTTT
TRBV16	NA	NA	TRBJ2-7	CASSQSMALADEQYF	TGTGCCAGCAGCCAATCCATGGCTCTAGCAGACGAGCAGTACTTC
TRBV12-3/TRBV12-4	TRBD1	NA	TRBJ2-3	CASIENPDRSPDTQYF	TGTGCCAGCATCGAGAATCCGGACAGGTCCCCAGATACGCAGTATTTT
TRBV30	TRBD2	few	TRBJ2-3	CAWRGTSQVRYF	TGTGCCTGGAGAGGGACTAGCCAGGTTCGGTATTTT
TRBV5-1	TRBD2	NA	TRBJ2-7	CASSPGGGGPSYEQYF	TGCGCCAGCAGCCCTGGGGGCGGGGGGCCCTCCTACGAGCAGTACTTC